The 30 T cell receptor beta chains reported below all come from one sample, sequenced in a study of blood T cell repertoires in COVID-19. The repertoire was sequenced with immunoSEQ multiplex PCR; TCRdb's copy has only in-frame clones and lacks some. This sample carries 210,000 or so clones, approximately 82% of them seen once, and the ten largest clones take 9.5% to 15%. Sequenced material: peripheral blood. The receptors originated from a middle-aged woman with acute or convalescent COVID-19.

This rearrangement joins TRBV25-1 to TRBJ2-3, with 8 positions matching TRBD2. V lost 0 bases and J lost 6; bases outside the gene matches: 8. Germline-derived CDR1 and CDR2 are MGHDK and SYGVNS. This CDR3 has 16 amino acids. CDR3 loop: CASSEYTGGPRDTQYF. The CDR3, as DNA: TGTGCCAGCAGTGAATATACGGGAGGGCCGAGGGATACGCAGTATTTT.

This clone was counted between two and nine times. The V and J genes are TRBV27 and TRBJ1-5, with 9 bases identical to TRBD1. CDR1 and CDR2 (germline): MNHEY, SMNVEV (reference sequence). CDR3 length: 15 amino acids. Unmatched junction bases numbered 8, after V lost 6 bases and J lost 5 bases. For the CDR3, the DNA is TGTGCCAGCAGCCCCGGGACAGGGAGCGATCAGCCCCAGCATTTT. Translating gives CASSPGTGSDQPQHF.

The rearrangement joins TRBV15 to TRBJ1-1, with 7 bases that match TRBD1. With V trimmed by 8 bases and J by 7 bases, 10 bases remained unmatched. From germline, CDR1 is LNHNV and CDR2 YYDKDF (reference sequence). The CDR3 has 13 amino acids. Here the CDR3 DNA reads TGTGCCACCGGGGCAGGGGGGCGGATTGAAGCTTTCTTT. As protein: CATGAGGRIEAFF.

The V gene is TRBV5-1, the J gene TRBJ2-7; 10 bases map to TRBD1. This CDR3 is built from 14 residues. Germline V lookup: CDR1 SGHRS, CDR2 YFSETQ. V lost 2 bases and J lost 4; bases outside the gene matches: 3. CDR3 amino acids: CASSFPGQGYEQYF. The CDR3 bases are TGCGCCAGCAGCTTTCCGGGACAGGGGTACGAGCAGTACTTC.

The chain couples TRBV2 to TRBJ2-7; 7 bases are a match to TRBD2. This CDR3 spans 13 amino acids. Germline V gene lookup returns CDR1 SNHLY and CDR2 FYNNEI. The V gene end was trimmed by 6 bases and the J gene end by 3 bases; junction bases not matched to a gene: 5. The CDR3 reads CASRGGENYEQYF. The CDR3 DNA reads as TGTGCCAGCAGGGGGGGGGAAAACTACGAGCAGTACTTC.

The chain is built from TRBV5-1 and TRBJ2-5; possible D gene TRBD2, 6 bases. V dropped 5 bases and J dropped 5 bases, with 10 bases sitting between them. The CDR3 is 12 residues long. Germline CDR1 is SGHRS and CDR2 is YFSETQ. The CDR3 region has the DNA TGCGCCAGCAGTCGCGGGGCTGAGACCCAGTACTTC. Residues: CASSRGAETQYF.

The rearrangement uses TRBV28 and TRBJ2-3; 9 bases agree with TRBD2. The CDR3 is made up of 16 amino acids. Germline assignment: CDR1 MDHEN and CDR2 SYDVKM. The ends lost 4 bases at V and 0 bases at J; junction bases unmatched: 5. The DNA of the CDR3 is TGTGCCAGCAGTTCCTCTAGCGGGGTGAGCACAGATACGCAGTATTTT. It specifies CASSSSSGVSTDTQYF. Combining the CDR3 with reference TRBV28 and TRBJ2-3 gives the whole variable domain DVKVTQSSRYLVKRTGEKVFLECVQDMDHENMFWYRQDPGLGLRLIYFSYDVKMKEKGDIPEGYSVSREKKERFSLILESASTNQTSMYLCASSSSSGVSTDTQYFGPGTRLTVL.

This chain connects TRBV11-2 to TRBJ2-1; 8 bases match TRBD2. The trim removed 0 bases at V and 9 bases at J, leaving 7 bases unmatched. Germline CDR1 SGHAT, CDR2 FQNNGV. CDR3 length equals 15 residues. CDR3 amino acids: CASSLEGSGNIEQFF. The CDR3 DNA sequence: TGTGCCAGCAGCTTAGAGGGTAGCGGGAATATTGAGCAGTTCTTC.

This clone was recorded once. The chain joins TRBV4-3 to TRBJ2-7, with 10 bases that match TRBD1. This CDR3 spans 15 amino acids. V shed 3 bases and J 1 base; nucleotides not matched to a gene: 3. CDR1 LGHNA and CDR2 YSLEER come from the germline V gene. Here the CDR3 DNA reads TGCGCCAGCAGCCAGAGGACAGGGGGTTCCTACGAGCAGTACTTC. Its translation: CASSQRTGGSYEQYF.

The gene calls are TRBV19 and TRBJ2-5; TRBD2 matches at 7 bases. The CDR3 length is 13 residues. Germline CDR1 LNHDA, CDR2 SQIVND (reference sequence). V was clipped by 4 bases and J by 4 bases; unmatched bases: 3. The CDR3 DNA reads TGTGCCAGTAGTAGACCGGGAGGAGAGACCCAGTACTTC. Its protein is CASSRPGGETQYF.

This clone is a singleton in its sample. V usage is TRBV10-2 and J usage is TRBJ2-7; 7 bases line up with TRBD2. The V and J ends lost 4 bases and 6 bases, in that order; junction bases with no gene match: 6. This CDR3 has 13 amino acids. Germline CDR1 WSHSY, CDR2 SAAADI. As DNA, the CDR3 is TGCGCCAGCAGTGTTAGGACTAGTGGCGAGCAGTACTTC. The encoded protein is CASSVRTSGEQYF.

The rearrangement uses TRBV7-2 and TRBJ2-2; the D gene is possibly TRBD2 (5 bases). Germline V CDR1 and CDR2: SGHTA, FQGNSA. Trimming took 4 bases from V and 2 from J, leaving 17 bases between them. The CDR3 contains 17 residues. CDR3 protein: CASSSLGVGLNTGELFF. CDR3 coding DNA: TGTGCCAGCAGCTCTCTCGGGGTAGGGCTAAACACCGGGGAGCTGTTTTTT.

This chain joins TRBV5-1 and TRBJ2-1, with no clear D. Germline loops: CDR1 SGHRS, CDR2 YFSETQ. This CDR3 has 15 residues. Trimming cost V 1 base and J 2 bases, with 10 bases left between them. CDR3 in DNA: TGCGCCAGCAGCTTGACAGTAGATCCCTACAATGAGCAGTTCTTC. This codes for CASSLTVDPYNEQFF. Full variable domain (outside the CDR3, taken from reference TRBV5-1 and TRBJ2-1): KAGVTQTPRYLIKTRGQQVTLSCSPISGHRSVSWYQQTPGQGLQFLFEYFSETQRNKGNFPGRFSGRQFSNSRSEMNVSTLELGDSALYLCASSLTVDPYNEQFFGPGTRLTVL.

This chain uses TRBV19 with TRBJ2-3; D perhaps matches TRBD2 (7 bases). V lost 3 bases and J lost 5, with 15 bases in between. The CDR3 length is 15 residues. CDR1 and CDR2 (germline): LNHDA, SQIVND (reference sequence). The CDR3 DNA is TGTGCCAGTAGTATGTTAGGGGGGGGATTAGATACGCAGTATTTT. It is translated as CASSMLGGGLDTQYF.

The sample holds a few counts of this clone. The chain couples TRBV7-8 to TRBJ1-5, with D possibly TRBD1 on 5 matching bases. The CDR3 has 15 residues. V was clipped by 5 bases and J by 4 bases, with 15 bases between them. Looked up from germline, CDR1 is SGHVS and CDR2 is FQNEAQ. This chain's CDR3 is CASSRQGFLNQPQHF. In DNA form, the CDR3 reads TGTGCCAGCAGCCGTCAGGGCTTCCTTAATCAGCCCCAGCATTTT. Using reference TRBV7-8 and TRBJ1-5 for the parts outside the CDR3, the full variable domain is GAGVSQSPRYKVAKRGQDVALRCDPISGHVSLFWYQQALGQGPEFLTYFQNEAQLDKSGLPSDRFFAERPEGSVSTLKIQRTQQEDSAVYLCASSRQGFLNQPQHFGDGTRLSIL.

This clone appeared once. The rearrangement links TRBV7-9 to TRBJ2-7, with D possibly being TRBD2 (6 bases). Trimming removed 5 bases from V and 1 base from J, with 15 bases in between. The CDR3 extends over 15 amino acids. The germline V gene encodes CDR1 SEHNR and CDR2 FQNEAQ (reference sequence). The CDR3 bases are TGTGCCAGCAGCCCGGGGACTCGCTCATCCTACGAGCAGTACTTC. This encodes CASSPGTRSSYEQYF.

V is TRBV19 and J is TRBJ1-6, with TRBD1 matching 7 bases. The CDR3 loop spans 14 amino acids. V lost 6 bases to trimming and J lost 2 bases; unmatched junction nucleotides: 1. The germline V gene has CDR1 LNHDA and CDR2 SQIVND (reference sequence). The CDR3 protein is CASSGTAYNSPLHF. The CDR3 nucleotides are TGTGCCAGTAGCGGGACAGCCTATAATTCACCCCTCCACTTT. The variable domain in full, completed from reference TRBV19 and TRBJ1-6, reads DGGITQSPKYLFRKEGQNVTLSCEQNLNHDAMYWYRQDPGQGLRLIYYSQIVNDFQKGDIAEGYSVSREKKESFPLTVTSAQKNPTAFYLCASSGTAYNSPLHFGNGTRLTVT.

The gene calls are TRBV19 and TRBJ1-4; 7 bases are a match to TRBD1. The trim removed 4 bases at V and 8 bases at J, leaving 19 bases unmatched. CDR3 length equals 18 residues. The germline V gene encodes CDR1 LNHDA and CDR2 SQIVND (reference sequence). The CDR3: CASSTQRTGERGSEKLFF. CDR3 DNA: TGTGCCAGTAGTACCCAAAGGACAGGCGAACGGGGAAGCGAAAAACTGTTTTTT.

This clone showed up just once. CDR3 loop: CASTLGGHEQYF. As DNA, the CDR3 is TGTGCCAGCACCCTAGGGGGCCACGAGCAGTACTTC. The V gene is TRBV12-3 or TRBV12-4, the J gene TRBJ2-7; TRBD1 matches 7 bases. V was pared by 7 bases and J by 5 bases, with 5 bases of the junction left unmatched. The length of the CDR3 is 12 residues.

The chain recombines TRBV29-1 with TRBJ1-2; D is perhaps TRBD1 (5 bases). CDR1 and CDR2 from the germline V gene are SQVTM and ANQGSEA. The CDR3 sequence is 13 residues long. Deletions cut 4 bases from V and 4 bases from J, with 13 bases between. CDR3 region: CSVGLSTGYGYTF. CDR3 nucleotide sequence: TGCAGCGTTGGTCTATCTACAGGCTATGGCTACACCTTC.

This clone was recorded at least ten times. CDR3 sequence: CASSQVSGAGNTIYF. The CDR3 nucleotides are TGTGCCAGCAGCCAAGTATCAGGGGCTGGAAACACCATATATTTT. The chain recombines TRBV3-1 (or the pseudogene TRBV3-2) with TRBJ1-3; a possible D gene is TRBD1 (6 bases). Trimming pared 1 base from V and 2 bases from J, leaving 9 bases between. The CDR3 length is 15 residues. Per the germline V gene, CDR1 is LGHDT and CDR2 is YNNKEL (reference sequence).

This clone was observed once. This chain links TRBV19 with TRBJ1-1; TRBD1 aligns across 8 bases. This CDR3 is 13 amino acids long. J was trimmed by 7 bases and V by 7 bases; bases with no gene match: 8. CDR1 and CDR2 (germline): LNHDA, SQIVND (reference sequence). CDR3 coding DNA: TGTGCCAGTACCCTTGACAGGGGTGGTGAAGCTTTCTTT. Its protein is CASTLDRGGEAFF.

The chain has TRBV11-2 and TRBJ2-5; D remains unclear. The CDR3 runs to 14 residues. The V end was cut by 5 bases, the J end by 2 bases, with 12 bases between. Per germline, CDR1 SGHAT and CDR2 FQNNGV. The DNA for the CDR3 is TGTGCCAGCAGCCCGGGTGCAGCGCAAGAGACCCAGTACTTC. Amino acid sequence: CASSPGAAQETQYF.

Here the CDR3 reads CASNPLAGGPGEQYF. DNA for the CDR3: TGTGCCAGCAACCCCCTAGCGGGAGGGCCGGGGGAGCAGTACTTC. This rearrangement joins TRBV11-2 to TRBJ2-7; 12 nucleotides match TRBD2. CDR1 and CDR2 from the germline V gene are SGHAT and FQNNGV. The V segment lost 7 bases and the J segment 7 bases; nucleotides outside the gene matches: 11. This CDR3 is 15 amino acids long.

The chain has TRBV20-1 and TRBJ2-2, with unresolved D. Per the germline V gene, CDR1 is DFQATT and CDR2 is SNEGSKA (reference sequence). The V end lost 1 base, the J end lost 8 bases, and 5 bases lay between the germline ends. This CDR3 region has 11 residues. The CDR3 region is CSARAFGELFF. For the CDR3, the DNA is TGCAGTGCTAGAGCCTTTGGGGAGCTGTTTTTT.

The genes are TRBV7-6 and TRBJ1-6, with D perhaps matching TRBD1 (5 bases). The CDR3 is 14 amino acids. Per the germline V gene, CDR1 is SGHVS and CDR2 is FNYEAQ. Trimming took off 1 base at V and 10 bases at J, with 11 bases between the two ends. The CDR3, as DNA: TGTGCCAGCAGCTTAGAATGGGGCGAATCACCCCTCCACTTT. Translated, it gives CASSLEWGESPLHF.

The chain's CDR3 is CASGQVLLDTDTQYF. In DNA, the CDR3 is TGTGCCAGCGGACAGGTCCTTTTGGACACAGATACGCAGTATTTT. The genes are TRBV6-5 and TRBJ2-3; the match to TRBD1 covers 7 bases. The CDR3 loop spans 15 amino acids. V was clipped by 8 bases and J by 2 bases; unmatched bases: 10. Per germline, CDR1 MNHEY and CDR2 SVGAGI.

The J gene is TRBJ1-5, the V gene TRBV19; TRBD1 agrees at 12 bases. Germline values: CDR1 LNHDA, CDR2 SQIVND (reference sequence). The trim removed 6 bases at V and 7 bases at J, leaving 4 bases unmatched. This CDR3 region has 14 residues. This chain's CDR3 is CASRGQGAGQPQHF. The CDR3 DNA is TGTGCCAGTAGGGGACAGGGGGCAGGGCAGCCCCAGCATTTT.

The rearrangement uses TRBV7-9 and TRBJ2-7; 7 bases agree with TRBD2. The V gene end was trimmed by 0 bases and the J gene end by 2 bases; junction bases not matched to a gene: 10. CDR1 is SEHNR and CDR2 is FQNEAQ in the germline V gene (reference sequence). The CDR3 is made up of 17 amino acids. CDR3 DNA: TGTGCCAGCAGCTTAGCGGCTAGCGGACTCAGTACCTACGAGCAGTACTTC. It codes for CASSLAASGLSTYEQYF.

The chain recombines TRBV5-1 with TRBJ1-1; D gene unclear. Germline V gene lookup returns CDR1 SGHRS and CDR2 YFSETQ. The CDR3 extends over 13 amino acids. Trimming left V 4 bases short and J 2 bases short, with 9 bases between. The CDR3 is CASSLEVNTEAFF. CDR3 in DNA: TGCGCCAGCAGCCTCGAGGTCAACACTGAAGCTTTCTTT.